Presented here are 18 T cell receptor beta chains from one specimen sequenced in a study of T cells in Graves' hyperthyroidism and ophthalmopathy (dated by TCRdb to about 2019). The method behind the library was multiplex PCR. Instrument on record: Illumina HiSeq 2000. TCR beta CDR3 regions were amplified from RNA transcripts. A first-round RT-PCR of the TCR CDR3 used the HTBI primer set with the Qiagen OneStep RT-PCR kit. The public reads were reanalyzed by TCRdb: fastp trimming at Q25, MiXCR alignment, in-frame beta chains only. A single entry per CDR3 protein holds the most common genes and DNA from its merged rows. This sample comprises a few hundred thousand distinct CDR3 sequences, roughly 20% of them detected only once. The ten largest clones add up to 15% to 17% of the sample. The sequenced sample was blood. These TCRs come from a woman aged 35 to 49 with Graves' ophthalmopathy.

This clonotype was detected ten times or more. The rearrangement joins TRBV12-3 or TRBV12-4 to TRBJ1-3; no definite D call. The length of the CDR3 is 14 residues. With 6 bases removed from V and 7 bases from J, the gap between germline ends came to 16 bases. CDR3 in amino acids: CASSGSDVRNTIYF. Written as DNA, the CDR3 is TGTGCCAGCAGCGGAAGCGACGTGCGGAACACCATATATTTT.

This clonotype has ten or more counts. V gene TRBV11-3 combines with J gene TRBJ1-1, with no clear D. This CDR3 comprises 14 residues. Germline CDR1 is SGHNT and CDR2 is YENEEA. Trimming left V 5 bases short and J 0 bases short, with 10 bases between. The CDR3 DNA follows: TGTGCCAGCAGCCCTCGCTATATGAACACTGAAGCTTTCTTT. Protein sequence: CASSPRYMNTEAFF.

This clonotype was recorded many times. This chain uses TRBV15 with TRBJ2-5; D is ambiguous. There are 13 residues in the CDR3. V was cut by 0 bases and J by 10 bases, with 12 bases left in between. Per germline, CDR1 LNHNV and CDR2 YYDKDF (reference sequence). The CDR3, as DNA: TGTGCCACCAGCAGAGACCGGGTGCAGGACCAGTACTTC. This codes for CATSRDRVQDQYF.

This clonotype has just a few counts. This chain links TRBV6-2 or TRBV6-3 with TRBJ2-1; D possibly corresponds to TRBD2 (8 bases). Trimming took off 7 bases at V and 8 bases at J, with 18 bases between the two ends. In germline, CDR1 is MNHEY, CDR2 SVGEGT. The CDR3 is 14 amino acids. CDR3 loop: CASTPGLGGDEQFF. In DNA form, the CDR3 reads TGTGCCAGCACTCCGGGACTAGGGGGCGATGAGCAGTTCTTC.

This clonotype has a count of ten or more. The CDR3 loop is CASSPDAGETQYF. The CDR3 DNA reads as TGTGCCAGCAGCCCCGACGCGGGGGAGACCCAGTACTTC. The chain uses TRBV11-3 and TRBJ2-5, with a weak D call TRBD2 (6 bases). The CDR3 sequence is 13 residues long. Germline CDR1 SGHNT, CDR2 YENEEA. Trimming took 5 bases from V and 5 from J, leaving 12 bases between them.

This clonotype was counted at least ten times. V usage is TRBV6-2 or TRBV6-3 and J usage is TRBJ2-5; D is uncertain. There are 11 residues in the CDR3. Trimming removed 7 bases at V and 5 bases at J, with 8 bases between. The germline V gene encodes CDR1 MNHEY and CDR2 SVGEGT. The chain's CDR3 is CASTTTETQYF. The CDR3 DNA is TGTGCCAGCACTACGACGGAGACCCAGTACTTC.

This clonotype showed up many times. The rearrangement links TRBV12-3 or TRBV12-4 to TRBJ1-3; D perhaps matches TRBD1 (5 bases). V was clipped by 6 bases and J by 2 bases, with 11 bases between them. The CDR3 is 14 amino acids. CDR3 nucleotide sequence: TGTGCCAGCAGCCTCACGGGGGCTGGAAACACCATATATTTT. It codes for CASSLTGAGNTIYF.

This clonotype showed up many times. V is TRBV6-1 and J is TRBJ1-6; D is possibly TRBD1 (5 bases). Trimming shortened V by 6 bases and J by 9 bases, and 18 bases separated the two germline ends. Per the germline V gene, CDR1 is MNHNS and CDR2 is SASEGT. The CDR3 is 15 amino acids. The CDR3 sequence is CASRTTGRDSSPLHF. The CDR3 DNA follows: TGTGCCAGCAGAACGACGGGACGGGACTCTTCACCCCTCCACTTT.

This clonotype was observed at least ten times. The rearrangement joins TRBV7-8 to TRBJ1-5, with D unclear. V was pared by 1 base and J by 9 bases, with 10 bases between. The CDR3 contains 13 residues. CDR1 is SGHVS and CDR2 is FQNEAQ in the germline V gene. The CDR3 sequence is CASSLGENVPQHF. The CDR3 DNA reads as TGTGCCAGCAGCTTAGGGGAAAACGTGCCCCAGCATTTT.

Many counts were recorded for this clonotype. The CDR3 is CASSDSSITKGEQYF. The CDR3 region has the DNA TGTGCCAGCAGCGATAGCAGTATTACGAAGGGGGAGCAGTACTTC. The V call is TRBV13, the J call TRBJ2-7; D is possibly TRBD1 (5 bases). Germline V gene sequence: CDR1 PRHDT, CDR2 FYEKMQ (reference sequence). This CDR3 contains 15 residues. V lost 5 bases, J lost 7 bases, and 21 bases lay in between.

Many counts were recorded for this clonotype. This chain joins TRBV6-2 or TRBV6-3 and TRBJ1-5; TRBD1 might be the D (6 bases). Germline V gene data show CDR1 as MNHEY and CDR2 as SVGEGT. The CDR3 has 13 residues. V lost 7 bases, J lost 7 bases, and 14 bases lay in between. This chain's CDR3 is CASTLRGTQPQHF. CDR3 coding DNA: TGTGCCAGCACCCTAAGGGGGACCCAGCCCCAGCATTTT.

This clonotype has at least ten counts. The chain joins TRBV6-1 to TRBJ2-5, with 7 bases fitting TRBD1. CDR1 is MNHNS and CDR2 is SASEGT in the germline V gene. The CDR3 contains 17 residues. V gave up 6 bases and J gave up 3 bases; unmatched junction bases: 16. DNA for the CDR3: TGTGCCAGCAGGGACCCTTACAGGGGATTTAGGAAAGAGACCCAGTACTTC. Its protein product is CASRDPYRGFRKETQYF.

J is TRBJ1-3 and V is TRBV11-2; possibly TRBD1 for D (5 bases). The CDR3 totals 18 residues. V was shortened by 5 bases and J by 1 base, with 21 bases between the two germline ends. Germline CDR1 SGHAT, CDR2 FQNNGV. CDR3 protein: CASSPGVGVKRSGNTIYF. The CDR3 DNA is TGTGCCAGCAGCCCCGGCGTAGGGGTAAAGAGGTCTGGAAACACCATATATTTT. The whole variable domain, remainder taken from reference TRBV11-2 and TRBJ1-3, is EAGVAQSPRYKIIEKRQSVAFWCNPISGHATLYWYQQILGQGPKLLIQFQNNGVVDDSQLPKDRFSAERLKGVDSTLKIQPAKLEDSAVYLCASSPGVGVKRSGNTIYFGEGSWLTVV.

At least ten counts were recorded for this clonotype. This chain joins TRBV28 and TRBJ1-6, with unresolved D. Germline-derived CDR1 and CDR2 are MDHEN and SYDVKM. V was pared by 4 bases and J by 9 bases, with 10 bases between. The CDR3 has 13 amino acids. The CDR3 DNA follows: TGTGCCAGCAGTTCCGGCCCTATTTCACCCCTCCACTTT. The encoded protein is CASSSGPISPLHF. Variable domain in full (rest from reference TRBV28 and TRBJ1-6): DVKVTQSSRYLVKRTGEKVFLECVQDMDHENMFWYRQDPGLGLRLIYFSYDVKMKEKGDIPEGYSVSREKKERFSLILESASTNQTSMYLCASSSGPISPLHFGNGTRLTVT.

At least ten counts were recorded for this clonotype. The chain employs TRBV6-1 and TRBJ2-2, with D unresolved. V dropped 6 bases and J dropped 2 bases, with 10 bases sitting between them. The germline V gene has CDR1 MNHNS and CDR2 SASEGT. The CDR3 runs to 14 residues. The CDR3 nucleotides are TGTGCCAGCAGCAACAGTGGTAACACCGGGGAGCTGTTTTTT. Amino acid sequence: CASSNSGNTGELFF.

V and J are TRBV28 and TRBJ2-5, with D hard to call. The CDR3 spans 13 residues. CDR1 and CDR2 from the germline V gene are MDHEN and SYDVKM. Trimming removed 3 bases from V and 4 bases from J, with 9 bases in between. The CDR3, as DNA: TGTGCCAGCAGTTTTCCCCTTCGAGAGACCCAGTACTTC. Protein: CASSFPLRETQYF.

This clonotype came up many times. This chain uses TRBV19 with TRBJ2-1; 14 nucleotides agree with TRBD2. CDR1 LNHDA and CDR2 SQIVND come from the germline V gene (reference sequence). V gave up 0 bases and J gave up 0 bases; unmatched junction bases: 7. CDR3 length: 20 residues. CDR3 loop: CASSIDGLAGGRSSYNEQFF. For the CDR3, the DNA is TGTGCCAGTAGTATAGACGGACTAGCGGGAGGTCGCTCCTCCTACAATGAGCAGTTCTTC.

This clonotype was picked up many times. V and J are TRBV20-1 and TRBJ2-7, with D maybe TRBD2 (5 bases). The CDR3 is 13 amino acids. Trimming removed 6 bases at V and 0 bases at J, with 12 bases between. Germline values: CDR1 DFQATT, CDR2 SNEGSKA (reference sequence). The CDR3 loop is CSANRESSYEQYF. CDR3 nucleotide sequence: TGCAGTGCCAACCGGGAATCCTCCTACGAGCAGTACTTC.